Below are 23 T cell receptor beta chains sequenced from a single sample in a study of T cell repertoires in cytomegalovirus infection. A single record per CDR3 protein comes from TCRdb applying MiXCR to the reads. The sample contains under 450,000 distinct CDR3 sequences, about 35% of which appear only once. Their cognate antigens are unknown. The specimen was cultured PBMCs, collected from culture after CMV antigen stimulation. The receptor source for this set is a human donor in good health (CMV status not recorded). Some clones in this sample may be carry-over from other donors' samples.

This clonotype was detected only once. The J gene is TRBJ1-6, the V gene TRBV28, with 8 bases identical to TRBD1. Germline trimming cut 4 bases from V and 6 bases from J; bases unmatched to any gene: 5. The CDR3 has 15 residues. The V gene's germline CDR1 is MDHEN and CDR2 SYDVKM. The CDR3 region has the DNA TGTGCCAGCAGTTCATACACAGGGGGTAATTCACCCCTCCACTTT. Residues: CASSSYTGGNSPLHF.

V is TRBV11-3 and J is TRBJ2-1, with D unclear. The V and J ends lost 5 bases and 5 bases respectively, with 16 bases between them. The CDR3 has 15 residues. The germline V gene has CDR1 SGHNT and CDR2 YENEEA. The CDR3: CASSPKGNTHNEQFF. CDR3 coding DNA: TGTGCCAGCAGCCCGAAAGGAAATACCCACAATGAGCAGTTCTTC. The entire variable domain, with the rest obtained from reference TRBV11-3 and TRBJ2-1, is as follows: EAGVVQSPRYKIIEKKQPVAFWCNPISGHNTLYWYLQNLGQGPELLIRYENEEAVDDSQLPKDRFSAERLKGVDSTLKIQPAELGDSAVYLCASSPKGNTHNEQFFGPGTRLTVL.

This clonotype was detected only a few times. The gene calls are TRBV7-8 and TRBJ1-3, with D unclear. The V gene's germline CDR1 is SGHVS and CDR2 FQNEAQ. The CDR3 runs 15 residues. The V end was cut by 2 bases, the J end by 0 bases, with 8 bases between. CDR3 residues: CASSLPGNSGNTIYF. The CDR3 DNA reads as TGTGCCAGCAGCTTACCCGGTAACTCTGGAAACACCATATATTTT.

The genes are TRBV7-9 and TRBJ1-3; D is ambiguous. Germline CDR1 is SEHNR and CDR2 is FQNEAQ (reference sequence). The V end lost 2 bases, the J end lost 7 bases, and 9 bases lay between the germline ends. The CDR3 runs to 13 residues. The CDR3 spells CASSLFKGNTIYF. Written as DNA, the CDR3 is TGTGCCAGCAGCTTATTTAAGGGTAACACCATATATTTT.

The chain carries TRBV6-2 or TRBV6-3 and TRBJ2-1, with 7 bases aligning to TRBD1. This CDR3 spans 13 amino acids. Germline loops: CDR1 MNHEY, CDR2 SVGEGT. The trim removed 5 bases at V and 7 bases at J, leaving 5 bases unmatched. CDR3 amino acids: CASSHRGDNEQFF. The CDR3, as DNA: TGTGCCAGCAGTCACAGGGGAGATAATGAGCAGTTCTTC.

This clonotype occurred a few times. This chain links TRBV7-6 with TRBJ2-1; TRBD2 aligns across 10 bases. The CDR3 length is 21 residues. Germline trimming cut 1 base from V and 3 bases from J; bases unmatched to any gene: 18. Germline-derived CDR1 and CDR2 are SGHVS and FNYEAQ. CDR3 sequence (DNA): TGTGCCAGCAGCTTAGTTGGACAGGACAGCTCTAGCGGGAGATTCTACAATGAGCAGTTCTTC. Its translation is CASSLVGQDSSSGRFYNEQFF.

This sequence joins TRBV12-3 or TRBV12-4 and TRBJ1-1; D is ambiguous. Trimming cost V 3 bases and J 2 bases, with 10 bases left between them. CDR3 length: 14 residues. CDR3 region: CASSFSSRNTEAFF. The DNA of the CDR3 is TGTGCCAGCAGTTTTTCATCCCGAAACACTGAAGCTTTCTTT.

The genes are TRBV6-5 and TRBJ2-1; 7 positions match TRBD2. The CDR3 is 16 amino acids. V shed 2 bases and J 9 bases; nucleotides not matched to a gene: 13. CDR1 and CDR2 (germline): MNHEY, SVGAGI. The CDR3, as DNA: TGTGCCAGCAGTTACACGGCGGGAGAAGGTTATGGTGAGCAGTTCTTC. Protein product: CASSYTAGEGYGEQFF.

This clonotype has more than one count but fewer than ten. CDR3 amino acids: CASSPAVAGGPVDTQYF. The DNA for the CDR3 is TGTGCCAGCAGCCCTGCTGTCGCGGGAGGGCCTGTAGATACGCAGTATTTT. V usage is TRBV11-2 and J usage is TRBJ2-3; 9 nucleotides agree with TRBD2. The CDR3 sequence is 17 residues long. Germline CDR1 SGHAT, CDR2 FQNNGV. V was pared by 5 bases and J by 5 bases, with 14 bases of the junction left unmatched. Looking up the rest from reference TRBV11-2 and TRBJ2-3 gives the full variable domain: EAGVAQSPRYKIIEKRQSVAFWCNPISGHATLYWYQQILGQGPKLLIQFQNNGVVDDSQLPKDRFSAERLKGVDSTLKIQPAKLEDSAVYLCASSPAVAGGPVDTQYFGPGTRLTVL.

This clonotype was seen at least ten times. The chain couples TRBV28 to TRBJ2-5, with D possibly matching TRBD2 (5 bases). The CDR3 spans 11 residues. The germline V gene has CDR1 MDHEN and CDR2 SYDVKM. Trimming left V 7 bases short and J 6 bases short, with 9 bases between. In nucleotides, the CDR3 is TGTGCCAGCACCGAGCGGCAGACCCAGTACTTC. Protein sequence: CASTERQTQYF.

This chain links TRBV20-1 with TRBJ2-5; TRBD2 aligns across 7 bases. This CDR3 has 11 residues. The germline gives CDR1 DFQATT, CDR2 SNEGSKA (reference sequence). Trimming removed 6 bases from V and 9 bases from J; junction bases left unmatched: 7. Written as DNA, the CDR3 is TGCAGTGCGGGGGGGGGAAAGGCCCAGTACTTC. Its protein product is CSAGGGKAQYF.

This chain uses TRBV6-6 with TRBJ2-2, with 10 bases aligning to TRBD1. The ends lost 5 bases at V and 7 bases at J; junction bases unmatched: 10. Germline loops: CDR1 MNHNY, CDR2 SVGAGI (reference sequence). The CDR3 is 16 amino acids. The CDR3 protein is CASSRRQGARGGELFF. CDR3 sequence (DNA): TGTGCCAGCAGTAGGCGACAGGGGGCGCGAGGCGGGGAGCTGTTTTTT.

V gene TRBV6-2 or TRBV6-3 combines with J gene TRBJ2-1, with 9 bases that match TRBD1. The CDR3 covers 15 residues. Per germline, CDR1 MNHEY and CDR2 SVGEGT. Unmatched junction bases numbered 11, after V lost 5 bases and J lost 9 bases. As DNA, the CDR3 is TGTGCCAGCAGTACCCCGGGACAGGGATCTCTTGAGCAGTTCTTC. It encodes CASSTPGQGSLEQFF.

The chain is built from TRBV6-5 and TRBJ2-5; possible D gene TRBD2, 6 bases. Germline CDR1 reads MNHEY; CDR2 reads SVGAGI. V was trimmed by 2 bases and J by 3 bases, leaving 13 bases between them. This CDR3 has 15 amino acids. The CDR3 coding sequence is TGTGCCAGCAGTTACCGCCTAGCGTATGAAGAGACCCAGTACTTC. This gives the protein CASSYRLAYEETQYF.

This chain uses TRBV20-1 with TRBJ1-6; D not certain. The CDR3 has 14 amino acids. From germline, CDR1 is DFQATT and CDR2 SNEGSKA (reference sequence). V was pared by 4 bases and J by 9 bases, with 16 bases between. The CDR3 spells CSATTRSGSSPLHF. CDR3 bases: TGCAGTGCTACCACCAGATCTGGGTCTTCACCCCTCCACTTT.

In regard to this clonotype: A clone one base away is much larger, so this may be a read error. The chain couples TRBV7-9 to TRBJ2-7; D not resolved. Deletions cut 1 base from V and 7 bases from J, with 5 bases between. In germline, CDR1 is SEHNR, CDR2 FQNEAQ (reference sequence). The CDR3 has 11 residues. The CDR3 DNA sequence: TGTGCCAGCAGCTTAGGACCGGAGCAGTACTTC. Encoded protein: CASSLGPEQYF.

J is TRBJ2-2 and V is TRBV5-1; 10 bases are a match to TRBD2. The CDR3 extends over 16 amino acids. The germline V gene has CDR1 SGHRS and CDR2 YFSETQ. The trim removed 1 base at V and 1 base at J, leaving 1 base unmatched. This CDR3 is CASSLTSGVNTGELFF. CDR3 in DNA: TGCGCCAGCAGCTTGACTAGCGGGGTGAACACCGGGGAGCTGTTTTTT.

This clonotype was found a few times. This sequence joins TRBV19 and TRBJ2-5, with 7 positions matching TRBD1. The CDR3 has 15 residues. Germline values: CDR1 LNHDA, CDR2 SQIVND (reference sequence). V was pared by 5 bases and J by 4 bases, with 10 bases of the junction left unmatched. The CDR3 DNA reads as TGTGCCAGTAGTCACCGGGCAGGGGGTCGAGAGACCCAGTACTTC. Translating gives CASSHRAGGRETQYF.

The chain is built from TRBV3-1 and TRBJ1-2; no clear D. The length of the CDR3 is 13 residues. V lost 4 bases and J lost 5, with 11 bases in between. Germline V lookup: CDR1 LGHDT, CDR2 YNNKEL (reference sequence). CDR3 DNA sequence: TGTGCCAGCAGCCTGGAGACGGGTTATGGCTACACCTTC. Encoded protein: CASSLETGYGYTF.

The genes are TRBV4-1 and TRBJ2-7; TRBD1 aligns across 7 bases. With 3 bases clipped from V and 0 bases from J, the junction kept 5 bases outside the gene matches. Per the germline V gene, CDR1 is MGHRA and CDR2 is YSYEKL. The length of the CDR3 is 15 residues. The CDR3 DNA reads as TGCGCCAGCAGCCACGGGACAGACATCTCCTACGAGCAGTACTTC. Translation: CASSHGTDISYEQYF.

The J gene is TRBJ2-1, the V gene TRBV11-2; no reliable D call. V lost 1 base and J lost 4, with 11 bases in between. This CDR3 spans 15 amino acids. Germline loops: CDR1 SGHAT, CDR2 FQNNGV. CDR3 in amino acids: CASSLAFRSYNEQFF. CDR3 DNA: TGTGCCAGCAGCTTAGCCTTCCGCAGTTACAATGAGCAGTTCTTC.

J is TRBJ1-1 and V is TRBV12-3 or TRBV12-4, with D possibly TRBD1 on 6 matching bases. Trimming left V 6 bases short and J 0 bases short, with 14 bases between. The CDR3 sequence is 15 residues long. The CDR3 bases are TGTGCCAGCAGCTCATCTCGGACAGTGAACACTGAAGCTTTCTTT. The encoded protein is CASSSSRTVNTEAFF.

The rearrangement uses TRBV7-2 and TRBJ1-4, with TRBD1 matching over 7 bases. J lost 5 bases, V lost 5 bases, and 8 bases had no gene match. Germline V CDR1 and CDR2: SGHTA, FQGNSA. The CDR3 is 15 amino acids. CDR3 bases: TGTGCCAGCAGCGTATCCGGGACAGAAAATGAAAAACTGTTTTTT. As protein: CASSVSGTENEKLFF.